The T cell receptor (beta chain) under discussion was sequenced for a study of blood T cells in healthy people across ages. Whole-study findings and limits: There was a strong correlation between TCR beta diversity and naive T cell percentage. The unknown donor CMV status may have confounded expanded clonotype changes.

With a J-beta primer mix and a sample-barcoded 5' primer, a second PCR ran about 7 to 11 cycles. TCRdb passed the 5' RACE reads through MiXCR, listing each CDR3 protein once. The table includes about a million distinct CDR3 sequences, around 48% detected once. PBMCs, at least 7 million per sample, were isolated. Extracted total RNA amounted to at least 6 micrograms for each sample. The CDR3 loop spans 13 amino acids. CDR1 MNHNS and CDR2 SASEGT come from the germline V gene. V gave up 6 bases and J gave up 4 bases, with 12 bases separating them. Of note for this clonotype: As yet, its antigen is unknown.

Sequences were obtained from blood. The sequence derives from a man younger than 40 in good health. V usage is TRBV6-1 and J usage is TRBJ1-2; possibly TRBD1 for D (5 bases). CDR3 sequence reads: CASSEGRFYGYTF. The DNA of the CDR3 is TGTGCCAGCAGCGAGGGACGGTTCTATGGCTACACCTTC.